This TCR beta chain was recorded in a study of T-cell memory formation after mild COVID-19. TCR alpha and TCR beta cDNA libraries carrying sample barcodes and UMIs came from 5'RACE with constant-segment primers. TCRdb recomputed calls from the 5' RACE reads with MiXCR, one row per CDR3 protein. This table holds 550,000 to 600,000 distinct CDR3 sequences, about a fifth found once. From germline, CDR1 is KGHDR and CDR2 SFDVKD. J lost 7 bases, V lost 4 bases, and 11 bases had no gene match. This CDR3 region has 16 residues. This TCR came from an adult woman who had mild COVID-19 (a few samples of this study predate the infection). Cell type and time point are not known. Sequencing was done on a sample of PBMCs or a T cell subset sorted from them (not recorded which). The V call is TRBV24-1, the J call TRBJ2-1; TRBD2 aligns across 8 bases. The DNA of the CDR3 is TGTGCCACCAGTGACCCGGGGGGGACTACACAAAATGAGCAGTTCTTC. Amino acids: CATSDPGGTTQNEQFF.